The 17 T cell receptor beta chains in this list originate from one sample, sequenced in a study of blood T cell repertoires in COVID-19. The method was immunoSEQ multiplex PCR; TCRdb's version includes in-frame clones alone and lacks a portion of them. The repertoire holds more than 75,000 clones, with approximately 86% as singletons. Input material: peripheral blood. The receptors originated from a man older than 75 with active or convalescent COVID-19.

The rearrangement uses TRBV27 and TRBJ1-4; 7 nucleotides line up with TRBD1. Germline V lookup: CDR1 MNHEY, CDR2 SMNVEV (reference sequence). Trimming cost V 4 bases and J 8 bases; bases outside gene matches: 10. The CDR3 length is 15 residues. The CDR3 nucleotides read TGTGCCAGCAGTTCCCACAGGGGTGGTAAGGAAAAACTGTTTTTT. Its translation: CASSSHRGGKEKLFF.

The chain has TRBV7-2 and TRBJ1-2, with TRBD1 identical over 10 bases. CDR1 is SGHTA, CDR2 FQGNSA, per germline. The CDR3 is 17 amino acids. V lost 5 bases to trimming and J lost 0 bases; unmatched junction nucleotides: 9. The chain's CDR3 is CASSPGTGVNSNYGYTF. The DNA of the CDR3 is TGTGCCAGCAGCCCGGGGACAGGGGTTAATTCTAACTATGGCTACACCTTC.

This chain connects TRBV18 to TRBJ2-1, with 8 nucleotides matching TRBD2. Trimming took 3 bases from V and 7 from J; bases not matched to a gene: 11. The germline V gene has CDR1 KGHSH and CDR2 LQKENI. CDR3 length: 16 amino acids. The CDR3 nucleotides read TGTGCCAGCTCACCGAATACCCGACTAGCGACGAATGAGCAGTTCTTC. It codes for CASSPNTRLATNEQFF.

V is TRBV19 and J is TRBJ1-1, with D maybe TRBD1 (6 bases). There are 16 residues in the CDR3. Germline lookup yields CDR1 LNHDA and CDR2 SQIVND (reference sequence). The ends were cut back, 5 bases at V and 0 bases at J, with 16 bases in the middle. CDR3 nucleotide sequence: TGTGCCAGTAGTCCAATACCAGGGGCCTTGAACACTGAAGCTTTCTTT. It encodes CASSPIPGALNTEAFF. The whole variable domain, filled in from reference TRBV19 and TRBJ1-1, reads DGGITQSPKYLFRKEGQNVTLSCEQNLNHDAMYWYRQDPGQGLRLIYYSQIVNDFQKGDIAEGYSVSREKKESFPLTVTSAQKNPTAFYLCASSPIPGALNTEAFFGQGTRLTVV.

The V call is TRBV5-1, the J call TRBJ2-1; TRBD2 matches at 8 bases. The CDR3 sequence is 18 residues long. J gave up 4 bases and V 4 bases, and 16 bases lay outside the gene matches. The germline CDR1 and CDR2 sequences are SGHRS and YFSETQ. CDR3 sequence (DNA): TGCGCCAGCAGCCTCCCGCACTCTTTGACGGGAGGGTACAATGAGCAGTTCTTC. Its protein product is CASSLPHSLTGGYNEQFF. The variable domain in full, with the rest retrieved from reference TRBV5-1 and TRBJ2-1, is KAGVTQTPRYLIKTRGQQVTLSCSPISGHRSVSWYQQTPGQGLQFLFEYFSETQRNKGNFPGRFSGRQFSNSRSEMNVSTLELGDSALYLCASSLPHSLTGGYNEQFFGPGTRLTVL.

The CDR3 spells CASSPPGTGVISSYNEQFF. The CDR3 bases are TGTGCCAGCAGTCCCCCTGGGACAGGGGTGATAAGCTCCTACAATGAGCAGTTCTTC. The V gene is TRBV27, the J gene TRBJ2-1, with TRBD1 matching over 10 bases. J lost 0 bases, V lost 5 bases, and 13 bases had no gene match. Germline V lookup: CDR1 MNHEY, CDR2 SMNVEV (reference sequence). CDR3 length: 19 amino acids.

The V and J genes are TRBV5-1 and TRBJ2-1; 7 bases fit TRBD2. The CDR3 has 16 amino acids. V shed 5 bases, J shed 8 bases, and the junction held 16 bases outside the gene matches. CDR1 and CDR2 (germline): SGHRS, YFSETQ. CDR3 nucleotides: TGCGCCAGCAGGGCAAGGTTACGCGGGAGAGAATATGAGCAGTTCTTC. Translating it yields CASRARLRGREYEQFF.

In DNA form, the CDR3 reads TGTGCCAGCACCCCTGGGGGCGGCTATGGCTACACCTTC. Protein sequence: CASTPGGGYGYTF. V gene TRBV6-5 combines with J gene TRBJ1-2; D may be TRBD1 (6 bases). Germline V lookup: CDR1 MNHEY, CDR2 SVGAGI. The CDR3 loop spans 13 amino acids. Deletions cut 7 bases from V and 4 bases from J, with 13 bases between.

The V and J genes are TRBV23-1 and TRBJ2-1; 13 bases map to TRBD2. TRBV23-1 is an ORF; its function is uncertain. This CDR3 comprises 17 residues. V gave up 2 bases and J gave up 3 bases; unmatched junction bases: 4. Here the CDR3 reads CASSQRTSGSCYNEQFF. The DNA for the CDR3 is TGCGCCAGCAGTCAAAGGACTAGCGGGAGTTGCTACAATGAGCAGTTCTTC.

The chain uses TRBV30 and TRBJ2-7, with D tentatively TRBD2 (6 bases). Germline V gives CDR1 GTSNPN, CDR2 SVGIG (reference sequence). This CDR3 is built from 12 residues. With 3 bases removed from V and 6 bases from J, the gap between germline ends came to 12 bases. The CDR3 protein is CAWRGGGFEQYF. In DNA, the CDR3 is TGTGCCTGGAGAGGCGGAGGGTTCGAGCAGTACTTC. Full variable domain (rest looked up from reference TRBV30 and TRBJ2-7): SQTIHQWPATLVQPVGSPLSLECTVEGTSNPNLYWYRQAAGRGLQLLFYSVGIGQISSEVPQNLSASRPQDRQFILSSKKLLLSDSGFYLCAWRGGGFEQYFGPGTRLTVT.

V is TRBV9 and J is TRBJ2-7; maybe TRBD2 (5 bases). Deletions cut 3 bases from V and 0 bases from J, with 13 bases between. Germline V lookup: CDR1 SGDLS, CDR2 YYNGEE. The CDR3 sequence is 15 residues long. The CDR3 region has the DNA TGTGCCAGCAGCGCAAGCGGTTTCTTCTCCTACGAGCAGTACTTC. Residues: CASSASGFFSYEQYF. The full variable domain, its missing parts supplied by reference TRBV9 and TRBJ2-7, is DSGVTQTPKHLITATGQRVTLRCSPRSGDLSVYWYQQSLDQGLQFLIQYYNGEERAKGNILERFSAQQFPDLHSELNLSSLELGDSALYFCASSASGFFSYEQYFGPGTRLTVT.

The V gene is TRBV5-1, the J gene TRBJ1-5; no clear D gene. The CDR3 is made up of 13 amino acids. Trimming removed 0 bases at V and 7 bases at J, with 8 bases between. From germline, CDR1 is SGHRS and CDR2 YFSETQ. The DNA of the CDR3 is TGCGCCAGCAGCTTGGACGCGGAACAGCCCCAGCATTTT. This sequence encodes CASSLDAEQPQHF.

V usage is TRBV7-9 and J usage is TRBJ2-7, with D possibly TRBD2 on 7 matching bases. The CDR3 is 17 amino acids. CDR1 and CDR2 from the germline V gene are SEHNR and FQNEAQ (reference sequence). Trimming stripped 5 bases from V and 6 bases from J, with 26 bases between. DNA of the CDR3: TGTGCCAGCAGCCCCACCCGGGGGGCGGGAGAATCGGTCGAGCAGTACTTC. Translating gives CASSPTRGAGESVEQYF.

This chain joins TRBV20-1 and TRBJ1-3; D is perhaps TRBD1 (5 bases). The length of the CDR3 is 11 residues. Trimming took 8 bases from V and 3 from J, leaving 8 bases between them. Germline V gene data show CDR1 as DFQATT and CDR2 as SNEGSKA (reference sequence). The CDR3 bases are TGCAGTCCAGGGAATGGAAACACCATATATTTT. Translation: CSPGNGNTIYF.

This chain links TRBV12-3 or TRBV12-4 with TRBJ1-1; TRBD1 matches 8 bases. The CDR3 has 13 amino acids. With 4 bases clipped from V and 4 bases from J, the junction kept 2 bases outside the gene matches. DNA of the CDR3: TGTGCCAGCAGTTCCACAGGGGGCACTGAAGCTTTCTTT. Translating it yields CASSSTGGTEAFF.

The sample holds one count of this clone. The rearrangement joins TRBV5-1 to TRBJ2-1; 8 positions match TRBD2. The junction had 3 bases not matched to a gene; V was cut back by 1 base and J by 3 bases. The length of the CDR3 is 15 residues. CDR1 is SGHRS, CDR2 YFSETQ, per germline. The CDR3 nucleotides are TGCGCCAGCAGCTTGTTAGCGGGACGCTACAATGAGCAGTTCTTC. Residues: CASSLLAGRYNEQFF.

The CDR3 nucleotides are TGTGCCAGCAGGACAGGGGCGACTAATGAAAAACTGTTTTTT. This sequence encodes CASRTGATNEKLFF. This chain joins TRBV3-1 (or the pseudogene TRBV3-2) and TRBJ1-4; TRBD1 agrees at 8 bases. This CDR3 region has 14 residues. The trim removed 6 bases at V and 2 bases at J, leaving 2 bases unmatched. The germline V gene has CDR1 LGHDT and CDR2 YNNKEL (reference sequence).